A selection of T cell receptor beta chains follows, all from one sample in a study of T cell repertoires in cytomegalovirus infection. No antigen is known for these receptors. TCRdb independently ran MiXCR on the reads; one entry per CDR3 protein. The sample holds some 940,000 distinct CDR3 sequences, 30% to 40% seen once. The input for sequencing was cultured CD8+ T cells from PBMCs, taken from culture after CMV antigen stimulation. All receptors come from a human donor in good health (CMV status not recorded). Some clones in this sample may be carry-over from other donors' samples. Each CDR3 is given with its conserved first and last residue. The order of the fields is J gene, clone size, D gene, V gene, CDR3 protein, CDR3 DNA. D genes are given only for firm matches. The listing skips clone size in some rows; elsewhere it reads once, few, many or a size class.

J: TRBJ2-1; size: once; D: TRBD2; V: TRBV27; CDR3: CASSLSGGVYEQFF; DNA: TGTGCCAGCAGTCTTAGCGGGGGGGTCTATGAGCAGTTCTTC
J: TRBJ2-5; size: few; D: TRBD1; V: TRBV12-5; CDR3: CASGEGTGGQNEETQYF; DNA: TGTGCTAGTGGAGAGGGGACAGGCGGCCAAAATGAAGAGACCCAGTACTTC
J: TRBJ1-5; size: once; D: NA; V: TRBV20-1; CDR3: CSAHHGGWDNQPQHF; DNA: TGCAGTGCCCATCATGGGGGATGGGACAATCAGCCCCAGCATTTT
J: TRBJ1-2; size: once; D: TRBD1; V: TRBV7-6; CDR3: CSSSFKGAGYGYTF; DNA: TGTTCCAGCAGCTTTAAGGGGGCGGGCTATGGCTACACCTTC
J: TRBJ1-2; size: NA; D: NA; V: TRBV7-9; CDR3: CASSLGFNYGYTF; DNA: TGTGCCAGCAGCTTAGGGTTTAACTATGGCTACACCTTC
J: TRBJ1-2; size: many; D: NA; V: TRBV9; CDR3: CASSSRDGYTF; DNA: TGTGCCAGCAGTAGCAGGGATGGCTACACCTTC
J: TRBJ2-4; size: NA; D: TRBD1; V: TRBV6-2/TRBV6-3; CDR3: CASGTGGPNIQYF; DNA: TGTGCCAGCGGGACAGGGGGCCCGAACATTCAGTACTTC
J: TRBJ2-3; size: NA; D: NA; V: TRBV11-2; CDR3: CANSLDWAADTQYF; DNA: TGTGCCAACAGCTTAGATTGGGCGGCAGATACGCAGTATTTT
J: TRBJ2-3; size: NA; D: TRBD1; V: TRBV12-3/TRBV12-4; CDR3: CASSSPETVYPTGYTDTQYF; DNA: TGTGCCAGCAGTTCCCCTGAGACAGTTTACCCGACAGGGTATACAGATACGCAGTATTTT
J: TRBJ1-5; size: NA; D: TRBD1; V: TRBV6-2/TRBV6-3; CDR3: CASSRSDRALGQPQHF; DNA: TGTGCCAGCAGTCGATCGGACAGGGCTTTAGGTCAGCCCCAGCATTTT
J: TRBJ2-5; size: NA; D: NA; V: TRBV7-2; CDR3: CASGLDEWETQYF; DNA: TGTGCCAGCGGGCTTGATGAATGGGAGACCCAGTACTTC
J: TRBJ2-1; size: few; D: TRBD2; V: TRBV7-6; CDR3: CASSLAHPLAGSPYNEQFF; DNA: TGTGCCAGCAGCTTAGCGCACCCACTAGCGGGGTCCCCCTACAATGAGCAGTTCTTC